This T cell receptor beta chain emerged from a study of shared clonotypes between healthy human individuals. The table came from immunoSEQ multiplex PCR; TCRdb's copy has only in-frame clones and leaves some out. The table lists 400,000 to 600,000 clones, about 85% of them singletons. The CDR3 runs 17 residues. This clone is a singleton in its sample. The source of this sequence is a woman aged 40 to 50 in good health. Some clones in this sample may be carry-over from other donors' samples. The sample consisted of PBMCs. The chain links TRBV21-1 to TRBJ2-5; TRBD2, the D gene given by the table, was not confirmed from the DNA. The J call may not be correct, given that the DNA end is closer to TRBJ2-7. TRBV21-1 is shown as a pseudogene. DNA for the CDR3: TGTGCCAGCAGCAAAGCCCGGACTAGCGGGAGCTCCTACGAGCAGTACTTC. As protein: CASSKARTSGSSYEQYF.